Listed below are T cell receptor beta chains from one sample, sequenced in a study of cytomegalovirus exposure and HLA in healthy donors. Profiled with immunoSEQ multiplex PCR; TCRdb holds only in-frame clones, not every one. The repertoire holds some 200,000 clones, with 65% to 85% as singletons. The sample taken for sequencing was PBMCs. These receptors all stem from a woman younger than 35 in good health and CMV-seropositive. Both conserved end residues are part of each CDR3. The D gene is left open where the match is weak. The size entry is marked missing in some rows and otherwise reads once, few, many or a size class.

v_call	cdr3_length	d_call	clone_size	j_call	cdr3_nt	cdr3_aa
TRBV5-4	14	NA	NA	TRBJ1-1	TGTGCCAGCAGCTTGGGGGGAGGGGGCACTGAAGCTTTCTTT	CASSLGGGGTEAFF
TRBV9	16	NA	NA	TRBJ2-7	TGTGCCAGCAGCGTAGGCGGTCTCGCATCCTCCCACGAGCAGTACTTC	CASSVGGLASSHEQYF
TRBV4-3	16	TRBD2	medium-sized	TRBJ2-1	TGCGCCAGCAGCCAGTCCCCCACGCGGGGGTCCGATGAGCAGTTCTTC	CASSQSPTRGSDEQFF
TRBV29-1	13	NA	few	TRBJ1-1	TGCAGCGTTACAGGATCAAAAAACACTGAAGCTTTCTTT	CSVTGSKNTEAFF
TRBV7-6	14	NA	NA	TRBJ2-7	TGTGCCAGCAGCTTAGGGCAGGGTCGCGACGAGCAGTACTTC	CASSLGQGRDEQYF
TRBV6-5	16	TRBD2	NA	TRBJ2-7	TGTGCCAGCAGTTCACAACCCCGCGGGGGGTTGTACGAGCAGTACTTC	CASSSQPRGGLYEQYF
TRBV5-5	16	NA	NA	TRBJ1-2	TGTGCCAGCACGACTAATACCGGGACAACTAACTATGGCTACACCTTC	CASTTNTGTTNYGYTF
TRBV7-2	17	TRBD2	once	TRBJ2-1	TGTGCCAGCAGCGGGAAAGGGACCACCGGGAGGAACAATGAGCAGTTCTTC	CASSGKGTTGRNNEQFF
TRBV4-3	14	TRBD2	NA	TRBJ2-1	TGCGCCAGCAGCCAGGAGACTAGCCTCAATGAGCAGTTCTTC	CASSQETSLNEQFF
TRBV6-6	14	NA	NA	TRBJ1-3	TGTGCCAGCAGCACAGGGCAAGGTGGAAACACCATATATTTT	CASSTGQGGNTIYF
TRBV6-1	13	TRBD1	NA	TRBJ1-2	TGTGCCAGCACGGACAGGGCAGTCTATGGCTACACCTTC	CASTDRAVYGYTF
TRBV27	16	NA	NA	TRBJ1-1	TGTGCCAGCAGCATAAGCCCTAGCAGGGGATACACTGAAGCTTTCTTT	CASSISPSRGYTEAFF
TRBV5-8	15	NA	once	TRBJ2-1	TGTGCCAGCAGCTTGTCGGCTAGCTCCTACAATGAGCAGTTCTTC	CASSLSASSYNEQFF
TRBV18	15	NA	NA	TRBJ1-1	TGTGCCAGCTCCGAAACTCGGGTCGTGAACACTGAAGCTTTCTTT	CASSETRVVNTEAFF
TRBV9	13	NA	NA	TRBJ2-1	TGTGCCAGCAGCGCGAGCCCGGGGAATGAGCAGTTCTTC	CASSASPGNEQFF
TRBV4-1	14	NA	NA	TRBJ2-7	TGCGCCACCCCAAGGACAGCCCCTGATTTCGAGCAGTACTTC	CATPRTAPDFEQYF
TRBV6-5	14	TRBD2	NA	TRBJ2-1	TGTGCCAGCAGCCCGGGACTAGCCCACAATGAGCAGTTCTTC	CASSPGLAHNEQFF
TRBV6-1	15	NA	NA	TRBJ1-5	TGTGCCAGCAGGGAACTTGGGGGGGGCAATCAGCCCCAGCATTTT	CASRELGGGNQPQHF
TRBV9	16	TRBD1	NA	TRBJ1-2	TGTGCCAGCAGCCCTTGGACAGGGATCCAAAACTATGGCTACACCTTC	CASSPWTGIQNYGYTF
TRBV6-1	15	NA	NA	TRBJ1-1	TGTGCCAGCAAAATGGACAGTATACCACGCACTGAAGCTTTCTTT	CASKMDSIPRTEAFF
TRBV12-5	13	NA	few	TRBJ1-2	TGTGCTAGTGGTTCGACAGGAGACTATGGCTACACCTTC	CASGSTGDYGYTF
TRBV6-5	14	TRBD1	NA	TRBJ2-1	TGTGCCAGCAGTGACAGGGGCCCACACAATGAGCAGTTCTTC	CASSDRGPHNEQFF
TRBV9	16	NA	NA	TRBJ1-1	TGTGCCAGCAGCGTAGCTACAACAGCCGGGGGCACTGAAGCTTTCTTT	CASSVATTAGGTEAFF
TRBV19	15	TRBD1	NA	TRBJ2-1	TGTGCCAGTAGACAGACAGGGGACCCCTACAATGAGCAGTTCTTC	CASRQTGDPYNEQFF
TRBV27	13	NA	once	TRBJ1-6	TGTGCCAGCAGGAGTATGGATAATTCACCCCTCCACTTT	CASRSMDNSPLHF
TRBV11-2	15	NA	NA	TRBJ2-7	TGTGCCAGCAGCTTAGCCCCAGGGCAGGGGCACGAGCAGTACTTC	CASSLAPGQGHEQYF
TRBV2	13	NA	NA	TRBJ2-1	TGTGCCAGCATGCTAGCGCAAAACAATGAGCAGTTCTTC	CASMLAQNNEQFF
TRBV7-2	15	NA	NA	TRBJ2-3	TGTGCCAGCAGCTTATGGGCTAGCGAAAAGGACACGCAGTATTTT	CASSLWASEKDTQYF
TRBV7-9	14	TRBD1	NA	TRBJ1-6	TGTGCCAGCGGCGCGGGACAGACAAATTCACCCCTCCACTTT	CASGAGQTNSPLHF
TRBV12-5	17	TRBD1	few	TRBJ2-5	TGTGCTAGTGGCCCAGGGACAGGGAATGTCCCCCACGAGACCCAGTACTTC	CASGPGTGNVPHETQYF
TRBV9	16	TRBD1	NA	TRBJ2-3	TGTGCCAGCAGCGGACGACAGGGGGCCCTGGGGGATACGCAGTATTTT	CASSGRQGALGDTQYF
TRBV27	18	NA	NA	TRBJ1-6	TGTGCCAGCAGTGGCCCAATGGGCCGAAGCTCCTATAATTCACCCCTCCACTTT	CASSGPMGRSSYNSPLHF
TRBV5-4	11	NA	NA	TRBJ2-3	TGTGCCGCGGGCTCCCCAGATACGCAGTATTTT	CAAGSPDTQYF
TRBV10-3	17	TRBD1	NA	TRBJ1-1	TGTGCCATCAGTGAGCCGAACAGGGGGCGCGGGAACACTGAAGCTTTCTTT	CAISEPNRGRGNTEAFF
TRBV7-9	16	TRBD1	NA	TRBJ1-6	TGTGCCAGCAGCCGAATTAGGGGGCAAAGTAATTCACCCCTCCACTTT	CASSRIRGQSNSPLHF
TRBV6-4	19	TRBD1	NA	TRBJ1-5	TGTGCCAGCAGTGACTCGATTGGGACAGGAGGACTAAATAATCAGCCCCAGCATTTT	CASSDSIGTGGLNNQPQHF
TRBV4-2	13	TRBD1	NA	TRBJ2-7	TGTGCCAGCAGCCAGTCGGACAGGTACGAGCAGTACTTC	CASSQSDRYEQYF
TRBV5-6	16	NA	NA	TRBJ2-3	TGTGCCAGCAGCTTCGAGTGGGCAACTAGCACAGATACGCAGTATTTT	CASSFEWATSTDTQYF
TRBV7-2	17	TRBD1	NA	TRBJ1-3	TGTGCCAGCAGCTTATCTTCGGGACAGTACTTGGGAAACACCATATATTTT	CASSLSSGQYLGNTIYF
TRBV4-3	14	TRBD1	NA	TRBJ1-2	TGCGCCAGCAGCCAAGATAACATAGACAGGGTTGGGACCTTC	CASSQDNIDRVGTF
TRBV6-5	15	TRBD1	NA	TRBJ2-2	TGTGCCAGCAGTTCCCCAGGGGGCGCGAACGGGGAGCTGTTTTTT	CASSSPGGANGELFF